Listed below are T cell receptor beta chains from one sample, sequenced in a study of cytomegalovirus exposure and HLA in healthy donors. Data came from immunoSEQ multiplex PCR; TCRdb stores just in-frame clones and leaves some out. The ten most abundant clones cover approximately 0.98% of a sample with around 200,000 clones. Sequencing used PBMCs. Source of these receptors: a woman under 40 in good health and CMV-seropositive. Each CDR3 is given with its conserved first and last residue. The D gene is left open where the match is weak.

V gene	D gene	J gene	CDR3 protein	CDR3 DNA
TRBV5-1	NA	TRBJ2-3	CASSQDNTDTQYF	TGCGCCAGCAGCCAAGACAACACAGATACGCAGTATTTT
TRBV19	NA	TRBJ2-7	CASSDGGTRTYEQYF	TGTGCCAGTAGTGACGGTGGGACACGGACCTACGAGCAGTACTTC
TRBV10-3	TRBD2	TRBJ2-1	CATRLGGSSYNEQFF	TGTGCCACCAGGCTTGGCGGGAGTTCGTACAATGAGCAGTTCTTC
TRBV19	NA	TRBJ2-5	CASRTLGGGETQYF	TGTGCCAGTAGAACATTAGGGGGTGGAGAGACCCAGTACTTC
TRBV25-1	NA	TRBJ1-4	CASRDDRTNEKLFF	TGTGCCAGCAGGGACGACAGAACTAATGAAAAACTGTTTTTT
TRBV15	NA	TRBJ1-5	CATSRGRGSGNQPQHF	TGTGCCACCAGCAGAGGTAGGGGGTCAGGCAATCAGCCCCAGCATTTT
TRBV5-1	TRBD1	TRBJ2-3	CASSMGQGVTDTQYF	TGCGCCAGCAGCATGGGACAGGGTGTAACAGATACGCAGTATTTT
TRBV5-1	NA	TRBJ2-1	CASSLVTGISGNEQFF	TGCGCCAGCAGCTTGGTTACGGGAATATCGGGCAATGAGCAGTTCTTC
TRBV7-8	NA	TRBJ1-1	CASSLNSNTEAFF	TGTGCCAGCAGCTTAAACTCGAACACTGAAGCTTTCTTT
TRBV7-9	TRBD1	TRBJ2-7	CASSHTGTASYEQYF	TGTGCCAGCAGCCACACCGGGACAGCCTCCTACGAGCAGTACTTC
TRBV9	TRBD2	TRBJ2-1	CASSVDLAGEFEQFF	TGTGCCAGCAGCGTAGACCTAGCGGGAGAGTTTGAGCAGTTCTTC
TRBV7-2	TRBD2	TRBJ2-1	CASSLGLAGDEQFF	TGTGCCAGCAGCCTGGGACTAGCGGGGGACGAGCAGTTCTTC
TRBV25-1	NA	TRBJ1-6	CASSEIGRTSPLHF	TGTGCCAGCAGTGAGATAGGGAGGACCTCACCCCTCCACTTT
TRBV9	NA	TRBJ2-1	CASSVDLTVKSYNEQFF	TGTGCCAGCAGCGTAGATCTAACGGTAAAATCCTACAATGAGCAGTTCTTC
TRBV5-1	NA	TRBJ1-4	CASSLAGNGEKLFF	TGCGCCAGCAGCTTGGCAGGGAATGGTGAAAAACTGTTTTTT
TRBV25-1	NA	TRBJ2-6	CASSWASGANVLTF	TGTGCCAGCAGTTGGGCCTCTGGGGCCAACGTCCTGACTTTC
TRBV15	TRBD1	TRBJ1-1	CATKTGLNTEAFF	TGTGCCACTAAGACAGGGCTGAACACCGAAGCTTTCTTT
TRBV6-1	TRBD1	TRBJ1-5	CASRLTGNQPPHF	TGTGCCAGCAGATTGACAGGGAATCAGCCCCCGCATTTT
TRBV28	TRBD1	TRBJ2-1	CASSRQRGQSYNEQFF	TGTGCCAGCAGTCGCCAAAGGGGGCAGTCCTACAATGAGCAGTTCTTC
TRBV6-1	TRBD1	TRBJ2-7	CASSPQVQGANEQYF	TGTGCCAGCAGTCCACAAGTACAGGGGGCCAACGAGCAGTACTTC
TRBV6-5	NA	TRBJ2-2	CASTGGVNTGELFF	TGTGCCAGCACGGGCGGGGTTAACACCGGGGAGCTGTTTTTT
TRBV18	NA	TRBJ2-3	CASSPRTSTDTQYF	TGTGCCAGCTCACCACGCACTTCCACAGATACGCAGTATTTT
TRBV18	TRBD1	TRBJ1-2	CASSPTGANYGYTF	TGTGCCAGCTCACCGACAGGGGCAAACTATGGCTACACCTTC
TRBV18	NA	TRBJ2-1	CASSPRGGVDEQFF	TGTGCCAGCTCACCCAGGGGTGGGGTCGATGAGCAGTTCTTC
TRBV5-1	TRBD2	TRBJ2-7	CASSLVLAGSYEQYF	TGCGCCAGCAGCTTGGTATTAGCGGGTAGCTACGAGCAGTACTTC
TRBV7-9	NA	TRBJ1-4	CASSLQATNEKLFF	TGTGCCAGCAGCTTACAGGCAACTAATGAAAAACTGTTTTTT
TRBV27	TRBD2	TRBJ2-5	CASSLKLAGDFQETQYF	TGTGCCAGCAGTTTAAAATTAGCGGGGGACTTCCAAGAGACCCAGTACTTC
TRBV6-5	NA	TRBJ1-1	CASTQSTVNTEAFF	TGTGCCAGCACCCAGTCTACAGTGAACACTGAAGCTTTCTTT
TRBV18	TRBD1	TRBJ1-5	CASSGQVSNQPQHF	TGTGCCAGCTCGGGACAGGTTAGCAATCAGCCCCAGCATTTT
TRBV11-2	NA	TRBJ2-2	CASSLGGWDTGELFF	TGTGCCAGCAGCTTAGGCGGGTGGGATACCGGGGAGCTGTTTTTT
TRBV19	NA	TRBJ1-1	CASSIGGSAEAFF	TGTGCCAGTAGTATAGGGGGCAGCGCTGAAGCTTTCTTT
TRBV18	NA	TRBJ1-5	CASSPPRVNQPQHF	TGTGCCAGCTCACCACCGCGAGTCAATCAGCCCCAGCATTTT
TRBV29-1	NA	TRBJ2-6	CSVQSGANVLTF	TGCAGCGTCCAATCTGGGGCCAACGTCCTGACTTTC
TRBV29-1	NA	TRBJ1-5	CSVQEGWTQPQHF	TGCAGCGTGCAGGAGGGATGGACCCAGCCCCAGCATTTT
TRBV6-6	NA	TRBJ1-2	CASSYSLAPLNYGYTF	TGTGCCAGCAGTTACTCCCTAGCACCACTCAACTATGGCTACACCTTC
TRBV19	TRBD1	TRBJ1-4	CASSKGQRNEKLFF	TGTGCCAGTAGTAAGGGACAGCGTAATGAAAAACTGTTTTTT
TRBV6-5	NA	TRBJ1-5	CASSSGAQPQHF	TGTGCCAGCAGTTCAGGGGCCCAGCCCCAGCATTTT
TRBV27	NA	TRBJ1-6	CASSFQGSPLHF	TGTGCCAGCAGTTTCCAGGGTTCACCCCTCCACTTT
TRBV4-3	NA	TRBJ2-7	CASSQRLGWDEQYF	TGCGCCAGCAGCCAGCGGCTAGGATGGGACGAGCAGTACTTC
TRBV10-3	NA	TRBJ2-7	CAIPTSSYEQYF	TGTGCCATTCCGACTAGTTCCTACGAGCAGTACTTC
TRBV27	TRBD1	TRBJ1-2	CASSSYDRGSSGYTF	TGTGCCAGCAGTTCCTATGACAGGGGTTCAAGCGGCTACACCTTC
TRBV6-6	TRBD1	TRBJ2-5	CASSYRQGVSDEQYF	TGTGCCAGCAGTTACCGACAGGGGGTCTCTGATGAGCAGTACTTC
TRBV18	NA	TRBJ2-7	CASGVGRGPYEQYF	TGTGCCAGCGGGGTCGGCAGGGGCCCCTACGAGCAGTACTTC
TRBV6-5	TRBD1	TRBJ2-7	CASSSRTGGTYEQYF	TGTGCCAGCAGTTCCCGGACAGGGGGAACCTACGAGCAGTACTTC
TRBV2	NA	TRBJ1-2	CASSEAAYGYTF	TGTGCCAGCAGTGAAGCCGCGTATGGCTACACCTTC
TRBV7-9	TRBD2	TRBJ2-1	CAGGLAHNEQFF	TGTGCCGGGGGACTAGCCCACAATGAGCAGTTCTTC
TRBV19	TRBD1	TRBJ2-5	CASRTDRTRKETQYF	TGTGCCAGTAGAACGGACAGGACCCGAAAAGAGACCCAGTACTTC
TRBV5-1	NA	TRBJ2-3	CASSSGTDTQYF	TGCGCCAGCAGCTCAGGGACAGATACGCAGTATTTT